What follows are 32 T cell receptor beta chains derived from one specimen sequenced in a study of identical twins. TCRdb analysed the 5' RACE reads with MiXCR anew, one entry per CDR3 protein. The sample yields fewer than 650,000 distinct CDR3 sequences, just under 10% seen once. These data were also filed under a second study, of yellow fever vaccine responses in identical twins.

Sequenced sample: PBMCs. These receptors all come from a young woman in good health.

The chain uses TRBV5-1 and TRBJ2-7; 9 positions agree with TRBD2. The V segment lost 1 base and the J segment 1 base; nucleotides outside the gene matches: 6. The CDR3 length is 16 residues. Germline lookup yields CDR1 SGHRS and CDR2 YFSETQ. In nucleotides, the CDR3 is TGCGCCAGCAGCTTGATAGCGGGAGAATATTCCTACGAGCAGTACTTC. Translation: CASSLIAGEYSYEQYF.

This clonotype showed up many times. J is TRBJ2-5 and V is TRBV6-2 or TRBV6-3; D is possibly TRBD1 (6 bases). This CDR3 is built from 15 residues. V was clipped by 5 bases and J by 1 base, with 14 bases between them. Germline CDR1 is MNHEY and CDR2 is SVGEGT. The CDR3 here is CASSKQGGSQETQYF. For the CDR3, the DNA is TGTGCCAGCAGTAAACAGGGTGGCAGCCAAGAGACCCAGTACTTC.

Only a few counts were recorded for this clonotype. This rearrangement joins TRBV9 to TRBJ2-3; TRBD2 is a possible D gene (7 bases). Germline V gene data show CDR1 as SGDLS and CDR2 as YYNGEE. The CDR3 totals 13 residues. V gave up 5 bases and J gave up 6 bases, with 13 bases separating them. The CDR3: CASSEGGLDTQYF. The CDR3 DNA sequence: TGTGCCAGCAGTGAGGGGGGGCTGGATACGCAGTATTTT.

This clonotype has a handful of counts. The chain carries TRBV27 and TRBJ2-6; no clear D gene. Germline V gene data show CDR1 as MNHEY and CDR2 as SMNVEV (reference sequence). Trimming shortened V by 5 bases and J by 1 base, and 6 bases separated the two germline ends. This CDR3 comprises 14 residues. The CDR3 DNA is TGTGCCAGCAGTCACTTATCTGGGGCCAACGTCCTGACTTTC. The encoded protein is CASSHLSGANVLTF.

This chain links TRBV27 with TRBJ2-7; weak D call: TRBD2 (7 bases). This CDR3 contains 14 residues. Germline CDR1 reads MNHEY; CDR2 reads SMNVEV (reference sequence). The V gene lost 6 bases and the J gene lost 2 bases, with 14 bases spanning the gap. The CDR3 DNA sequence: TGTGCCAGCAGGGGGCGGGGGCGCCCCTACGAGCAGTACTTC. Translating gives CASRGRGRPYEQYF.

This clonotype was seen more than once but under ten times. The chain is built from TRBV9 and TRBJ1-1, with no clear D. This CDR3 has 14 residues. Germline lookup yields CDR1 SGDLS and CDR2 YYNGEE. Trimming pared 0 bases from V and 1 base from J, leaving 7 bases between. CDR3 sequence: CASSVAVGNTEAFF. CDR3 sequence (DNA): TGTGCCAGCAGCGTAGCCGTGGGGAACACTGAAGCTTTCTTT.

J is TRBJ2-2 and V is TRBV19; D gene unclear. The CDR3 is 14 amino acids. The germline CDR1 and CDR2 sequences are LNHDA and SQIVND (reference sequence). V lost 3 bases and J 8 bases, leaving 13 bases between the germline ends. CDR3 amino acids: CASSILGIGGELFF. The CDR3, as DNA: TGTGCCAGTAGTATTCTAGGGATAGGGGGGGAGCTGTTTTTT.

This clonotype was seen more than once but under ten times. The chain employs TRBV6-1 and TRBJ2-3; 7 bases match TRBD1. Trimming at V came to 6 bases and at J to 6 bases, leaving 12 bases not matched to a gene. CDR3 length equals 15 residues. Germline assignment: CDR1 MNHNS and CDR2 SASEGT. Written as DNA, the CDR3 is TGTGCCAGCAGGGGGTCGACAGGGTGGGGGGATACGCAGTATTTT. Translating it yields CASRGSTGWGDTQYF.

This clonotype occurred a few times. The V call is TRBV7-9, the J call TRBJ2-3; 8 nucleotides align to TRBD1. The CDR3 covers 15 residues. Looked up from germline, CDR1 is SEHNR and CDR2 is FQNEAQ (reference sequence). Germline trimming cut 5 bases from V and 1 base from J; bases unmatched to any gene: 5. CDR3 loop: CASSDWDRRTDTQYF. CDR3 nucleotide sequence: TGTGCCAGCAGCGACTGGGACAGGCGCACAGATACGCAGTATTTT.

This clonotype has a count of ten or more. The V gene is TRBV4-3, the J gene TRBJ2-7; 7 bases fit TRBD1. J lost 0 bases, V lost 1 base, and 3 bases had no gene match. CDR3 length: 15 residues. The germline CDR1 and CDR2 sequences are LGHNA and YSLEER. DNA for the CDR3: TGCGCCAGCAGCCAAGTAGGGGGCCCCTCCTACGAGCAGTACTTC. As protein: CASSQVGGPSYEQYF.

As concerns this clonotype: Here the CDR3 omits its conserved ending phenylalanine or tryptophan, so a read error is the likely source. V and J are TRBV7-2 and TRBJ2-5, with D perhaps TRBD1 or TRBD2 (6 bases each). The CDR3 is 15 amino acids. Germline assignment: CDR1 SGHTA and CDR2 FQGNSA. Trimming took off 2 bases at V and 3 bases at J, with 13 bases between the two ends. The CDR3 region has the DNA TGTGCCAGCAGCTTATCAGGGGAGGTGGAAGAGACCCAGTACTTA. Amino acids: CASSLSGEVEETQYL.

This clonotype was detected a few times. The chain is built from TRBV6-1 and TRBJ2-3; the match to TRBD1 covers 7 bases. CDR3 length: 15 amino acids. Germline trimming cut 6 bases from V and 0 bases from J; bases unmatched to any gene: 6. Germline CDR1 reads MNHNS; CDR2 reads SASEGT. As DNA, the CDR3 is TGTGCCAGCAGACAACAGGGGACGAGCACAGATACGCAGTATTTT. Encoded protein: CASRQQGTSTDTQYF.

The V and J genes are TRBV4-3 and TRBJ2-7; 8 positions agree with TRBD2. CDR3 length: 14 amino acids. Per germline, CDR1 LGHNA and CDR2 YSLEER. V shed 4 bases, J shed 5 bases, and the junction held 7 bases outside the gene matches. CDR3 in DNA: TGCGCCAGCAGCCCGAGGACTAGCCTGGACGAGCAGTACTTC. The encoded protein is CASSPRTSLDEQYF.

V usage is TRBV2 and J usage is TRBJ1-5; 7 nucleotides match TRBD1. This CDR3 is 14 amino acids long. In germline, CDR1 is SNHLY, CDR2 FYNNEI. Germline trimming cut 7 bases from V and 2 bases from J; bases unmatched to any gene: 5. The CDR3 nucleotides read TGTGCCAGCACAGGGGGAAAGGGCAATCAGCCCCAGCATTTT. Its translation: CASTGGKGNQPQHF.

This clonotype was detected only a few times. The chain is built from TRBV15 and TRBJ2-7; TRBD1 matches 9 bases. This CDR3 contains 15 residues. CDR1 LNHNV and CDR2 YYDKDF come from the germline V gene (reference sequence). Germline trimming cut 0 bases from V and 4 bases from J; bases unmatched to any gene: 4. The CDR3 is CATSREGTGRYEQYF. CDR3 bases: TGTGCCACCAGCAGAGAAGGGACAGGGCGTTACGAGCAGTACTTC.

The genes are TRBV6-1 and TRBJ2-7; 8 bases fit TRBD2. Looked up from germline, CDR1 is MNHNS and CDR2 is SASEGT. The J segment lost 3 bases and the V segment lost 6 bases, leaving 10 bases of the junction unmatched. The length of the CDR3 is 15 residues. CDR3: CASRTSGGTFYEQYF. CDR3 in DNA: TGTGCCAGCAGAACTAGCGGAGGCACGTTCTACGAGCAGTACTTC.

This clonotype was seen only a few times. CDR3 bases: TGTGCCTTCGGCACAGGGCACTCTAAGCATTTT. It codes for CAFGTGHSKHF. The chain is built from TRBV6-1 and TRBJ1-5; TRBD1 might be the D (6 bases). Trimming shortened V by 11 bases and J by 14 bases, and 19 bases separated the two germline ends. Germline CDR1 MNHNS, CDR2 SASEGT. The CDR3 contains 11 residues.

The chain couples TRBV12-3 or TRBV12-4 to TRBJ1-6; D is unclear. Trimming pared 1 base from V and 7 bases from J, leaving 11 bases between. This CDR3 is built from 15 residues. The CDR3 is CASSLVLGINSPLHF. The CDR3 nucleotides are TGTGCCAGCAGTTTAGTTCTGGGGATAAATTCACCCCTCCACTTT.

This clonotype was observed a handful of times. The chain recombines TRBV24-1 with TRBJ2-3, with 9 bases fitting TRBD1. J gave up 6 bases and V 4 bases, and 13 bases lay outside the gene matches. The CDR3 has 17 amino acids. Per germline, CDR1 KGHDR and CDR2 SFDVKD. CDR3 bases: TGTGCCACCAGTGACCGGGGACAGGGAATGGTGTCCGATACGCAGTATTTT. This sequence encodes CATSDRGQGMVSDTQYF.

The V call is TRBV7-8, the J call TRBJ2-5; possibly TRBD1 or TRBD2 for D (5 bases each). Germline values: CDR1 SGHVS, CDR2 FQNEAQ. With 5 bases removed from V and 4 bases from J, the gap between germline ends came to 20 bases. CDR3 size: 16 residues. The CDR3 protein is CASSPWGRGLIETQYF. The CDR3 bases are TGTGCCAGCAGCCCCTGGGGTCGGGGCCTTATAGAGACCCAGTACTTC.

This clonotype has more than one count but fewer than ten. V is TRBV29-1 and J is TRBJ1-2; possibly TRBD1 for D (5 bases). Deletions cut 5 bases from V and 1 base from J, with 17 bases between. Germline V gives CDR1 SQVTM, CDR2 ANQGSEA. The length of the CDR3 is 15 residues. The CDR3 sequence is CSVRSREAINYGYTF. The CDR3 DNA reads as TGCAGCGTTAGGTCCAGGGAAGCAATTAACTATGGCTACACCTTC.

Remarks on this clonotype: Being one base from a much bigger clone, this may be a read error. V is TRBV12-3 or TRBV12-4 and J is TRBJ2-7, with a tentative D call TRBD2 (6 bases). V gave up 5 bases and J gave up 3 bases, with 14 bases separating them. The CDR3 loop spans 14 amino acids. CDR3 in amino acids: CASSMRDWGYEQYF. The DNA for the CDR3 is TGTGCCAGCAGTATGCGGGACTGGGGCTACGAGCAGTACTTC.

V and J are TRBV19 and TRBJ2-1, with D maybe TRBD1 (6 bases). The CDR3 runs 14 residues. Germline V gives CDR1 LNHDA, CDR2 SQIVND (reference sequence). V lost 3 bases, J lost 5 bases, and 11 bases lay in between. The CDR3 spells CASSMGALNNEQFF. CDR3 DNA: TGTGCCAGTAGTATGGGGGCACTAAACAATGAGCAGTTCTTC. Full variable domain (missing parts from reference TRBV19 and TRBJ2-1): DGGITQSPKYLFRKEGQNVTLSCEQNLNHDAMYWYRQDPGQGLRLIYYSQIVNDFQKGDIAEGYSVSREKKESFPLTVTSAQKNPTAFYLCASSMGALNNEQFFGPGTRLTVL.

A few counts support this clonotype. The DNA of the CDR3 is TGCAGTGCTCTAGGGGCCTTCTCCTACAATGAGCAGTTCTTC. It codes for CSALGAFSYNEQFF. The gene calls are TRBV20-1 and TRBJ2-1; a possible D gene is TRBD1 (5 bases). CDR1 DFQATT and CDR2 SNEGSKA come from the germline V gene (reference sequence). The ends were cut back, 5 bases at V and 0 bases at J, with 11 bases in the middle. This CDR3 comprises 14 residues.

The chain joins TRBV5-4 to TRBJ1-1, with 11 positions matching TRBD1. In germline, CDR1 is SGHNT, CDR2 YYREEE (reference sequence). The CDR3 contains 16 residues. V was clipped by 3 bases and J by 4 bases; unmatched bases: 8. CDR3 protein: CASSSTPGTGGTEAFF. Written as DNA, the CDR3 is TGTGCCAGCAGCTCTACCCCCGGGACAGGGGGCACTGAAGCTTTCTTT.

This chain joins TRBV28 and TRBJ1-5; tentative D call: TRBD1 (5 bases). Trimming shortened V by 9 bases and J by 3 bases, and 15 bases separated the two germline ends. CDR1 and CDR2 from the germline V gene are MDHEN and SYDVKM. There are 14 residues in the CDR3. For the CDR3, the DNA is TGTGCCAGTCGGCGGGGCACAAACAATCAGCCCCAGCATTTT. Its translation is CASRRGTNNQPQHF.

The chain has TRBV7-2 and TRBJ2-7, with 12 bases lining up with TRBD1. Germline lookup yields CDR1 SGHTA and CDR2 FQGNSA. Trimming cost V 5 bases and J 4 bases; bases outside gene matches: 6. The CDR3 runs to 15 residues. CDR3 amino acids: CASSTRDRGQYEQYF. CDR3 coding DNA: TGTGCCAGCAGCACCCGGGACAGGGGGCAGTACGAGCAGTACTTC.

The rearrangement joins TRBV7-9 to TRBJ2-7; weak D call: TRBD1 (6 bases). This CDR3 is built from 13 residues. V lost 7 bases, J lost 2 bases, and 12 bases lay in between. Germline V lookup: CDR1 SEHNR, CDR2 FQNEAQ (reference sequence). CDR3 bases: TGTGCCAGCACCGCTGCAGGGGCCTACGAGCAGTACTTC. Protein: CASTAAGAYEQYF.

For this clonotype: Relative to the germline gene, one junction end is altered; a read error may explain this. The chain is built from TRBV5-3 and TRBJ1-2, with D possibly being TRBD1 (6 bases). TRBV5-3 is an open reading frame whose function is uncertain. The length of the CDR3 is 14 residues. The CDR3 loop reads CARSSGLGGGGYTF. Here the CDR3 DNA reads TGTGCCAGGAGCTCCGGGCTCGGGGGCGGAGGCTACACCTTC.

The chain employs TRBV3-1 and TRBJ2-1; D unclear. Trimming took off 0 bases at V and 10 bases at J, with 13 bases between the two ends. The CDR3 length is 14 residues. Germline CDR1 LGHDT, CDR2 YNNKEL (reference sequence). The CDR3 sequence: CASSQDASSAEQFF. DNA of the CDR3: TGTGCCAGCAGCCAAGACGCCTCAAGCGCCGAGCAGTTCTTC.

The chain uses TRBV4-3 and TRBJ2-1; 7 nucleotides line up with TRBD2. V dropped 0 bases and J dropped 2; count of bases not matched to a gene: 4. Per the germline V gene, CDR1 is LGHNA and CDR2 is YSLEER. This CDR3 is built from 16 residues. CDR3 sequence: CASSQDGLGPYNEQFF. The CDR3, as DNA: TGCGCCAGCAGCCAAGATGGACTAGGTCCCTACAATGAGCAGTTCTTC.

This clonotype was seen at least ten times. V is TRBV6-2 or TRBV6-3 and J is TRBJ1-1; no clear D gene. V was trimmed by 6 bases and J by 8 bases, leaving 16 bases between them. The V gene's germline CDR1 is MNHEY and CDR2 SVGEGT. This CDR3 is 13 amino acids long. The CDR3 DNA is TGTGCCAGCAGCCGTAGGACCGTCATAGAAGCTTTCTTT. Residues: CASSRRTVIEAFF.